A selection of T cell receptor beta chains follows, all from one sample in a study of blood T cell repertoires in COVID-19. Generated by immunoSEQ multiplex PCR, the TCRdb table keeps only in-frame clones and is missing some. Altogether about 280,000 clones are present, around 91% being singletons, with the ten largest covering about 1.7%. The sample taken for sequencing was PBMCs or T cells enriched from blood (not recorded which). These receptors all stem from a woman aged 18-29 years with acute COVID-19. The CDR3 runs from the conserved cysteine through the conserved F or W. Fields, in order: V gene, J gene, CDR3 protein.

TRBV6-5,TRBJ1-4,CASGSGLSGDEKLFF
TRBV5-1,TRBJ2-1,CASSLARLAGGRDEQFF
TRBV18,TRBJ2-7,CASSQGAYEQYF
TRBV3-1/TRBV3-2,TRBJ2-1,CASSRQGPNEQFF
TRBV2,TRBJ2-5,CASKGKGAAETQYF
TRBV6-5,TRBJ2-7,CASSPNRGKQYF
TRBV7-6,TRBJ2-2,CASSLEGTGRTGELFF
TRBV7-8,TRBJ1-5,CASSLESGYQPQHF
TRBV27,TRBJ2-1,CASSFGGSQNNEQFF
TRBV20-1,TRBJ2-3,CSARPLDTQYF
TRBV10-2,TRBJ2-3,CASRALDRGGTDTQYF
TRBV27,TRBJ2-1,CASSPGTSSYNEQFF
TRBV10-1,TRBJ2-1,CASSELRLAGTNEQFF
TRBV6-5,TRBJ2-3,CASTKAGASTDTQYF
TRBV5-6,TRBJ2-7,CASSVRSGSLGEQYF
TRBV2,TRBJ2-3,CASSTRGDTQYF
TRBV6-5,TRBJ2-5,CASRVHGVTETQYF
TRBV5-5,TRBJ2-1,CASSLDPSGSYNEQFF
TRBV2,TRBJ1-2,CASSGTSGGYTF
TRBV19,TRBJ2-7,CASSEFLTSYEQYF
TRBV2,TRBJ1-3,CASSDHRESGNTIYF
TRBV12-3/TRBV12-4,TRBJ2-7,CASSFGQPSEQYF
TRBV6-5,TRBJ1-6,CASSYQGSYNSPLHF
TRBV6-1,TRBJ1-1,CASSEGDSEAFF
TRBV14,TRBJ2-3,CASSQGLAAGTDTQYF
TRBV30,TRBJ1-2,CAGGAGGYGYTF
TRBV9,TRBJ1-2,CASSAVGTGTYTF
TRBV28,TRBJ1-5,CASSQGVASNQPQHF
TRBV14,TRBJ1-2,CASSQTRGGGGYTF
TRBV5-4,TRBJ2-1,CASSAKNRGGFNEQFF
TRBV13,TRBJ1-2,CASANTGYTNYGYTF
TRBV28,TRBJ2-7,CASSKTSGETYEQYF
TRBV11-2,TRBJ2-5,CASSLDLAGTAAGTQYF
TRBV30,TRBJ1-5,CAWSADKQGAKEPQHF
TRBV6-5,TRBJ1-6,CASKRQGRNSPLHF
TRBV7-6,TRBJ2-2,CASSLAPSGVNTGELFF
TRBV7-8,TRBJ2-7,CASSLLTAGAYEQYF
TRBV5-1,TRBJ2-5,CASSRLAGGQETQYF
TRBV5-6,TRBJ1-4,CASSQRTWSATNEKLFF
TRBV4-3,TRBJ1-4,CASSQRWGQPNEKLFF
TRBV4-3,TRBJ2-7,CASSQDDVTSGSFWGEQYF
TRBV4-1,TRBJ1-1,CASSQGVERTEAFF
TRBV30,TRBJ2-1,CACSSGRAYEQFF
TRBV11-2,TRBJ2-3,CASSLAGLAGPADTQYF
TRBV18,TRBJ2-7,CASSPLTSLSYEQYF
TRBV28,TRBJ1-5,CASSPPLPPPADNQPQHF
TRBV28,TRBJ2-2,CASSATGANTGELFF
TRBV10-1,TRBJ2-3,CASSETSGIADTQYF
TRBV18,TRBJ1-2,CASSLTGTELSTAVNYGYTF
TRBV27,TRBJ2-7,CASSLGTAYEQYF